Shown below are 24 T cell receptor beta chains from a single sample sequenced in a study of CD8 T cells in ankylosing spondylitis. Study-level results: One TCR beta motif, made up of 7 or 8 highly homologous variants, appeared characteristic of ankylosing spondylitis blood.

No antigen has been assigned to these receptors. TCRdb re-called the 5' RACE reads with MiXCR, one entry per CDR3 protein. The sample includes more than 500,000 distinct CDR3 sequences, 5.3% of them seen just once. Material: blood, either unsorted or a sorted T cell fraction (not recorded which). The receptors were gathered from a male donor with ankylosing spondylitis.

This clonotype was recorded many times. This chain uses TRBV4-2 with TRBJ1-2, with 10 bases aligning to TRBD1. V lost 0 bases and J lost 8; bases outside the gene matches: 6. From germline, CDR1 is LGHNA and CDR2 YNFKEQ. CDR3 length: 15 amino acids. The CDR3 DNA reads as TGTGCCAGCAGCCAAGACCTGACAGGGGGCTTAGGCTACACCTTC. It yields the protein CASSQDLTGGLGYTF.

The table lists this clonotype with a few counts. This rearrangement joins TRBV13 to TRBJ2-7; maybe TRBD2 (6 bases). The CDR3 totals 15 residues. V lost 5 bases, J lost 3 bases, and 17 bases lay in between. Germline values: CDR1 PRHDT, CDR2 FYEKMQ (reference sequence). CDR3 coding DNA: TGTGCCAGCAGCAGCCATACAGCGGGTGTCTACGAGCAGTACTTC. This encodes CASSSHTAGVYEQYF.

This clonotype was seen more than once but under ten times. This chain joins TRBV11-3 and TRBJ2-5, with a possible D match to TRBD1 (6 bases). This CDR3 is 15 amino acids long. Trimming took off 4 bases at V and 2 bases at J, with 14 bases between the two ends. The germline V gene encodes CDR1 SGHNT and CDR2 YENEEA. In DNA, the CDR3 is TGTGCCAGCAGCTCCGGGACAACTAAACAAGAGACCCAGTACTTC. Protein product: CASSSGTTKQETQYF.

This clonotype was observed at least ten times. CDR3 DNA: TGCGCCAGCAGCCAAGACAGCGGCACAGATACGCAGTATTTT. This sequence encodes CASSQDSGTDTQYF. The chain joins TRBV4-3 to TRBJ2-3; no reliable D call. The V gene's germline CDR1 is LGHNA and CDR2 YSLEER. CDR3 size: 14 residues. The V end lost 0 bases, the J end lost 1 base, and 5 bases lay between the germline ends.

This clonotype appeared many times. The CDR3 nucleotides read TGTGCCAGCAGCCCTGATTTCACTGGGGCCAACGTCCTGACTTTC. Its protein is CASSPDFTGANVLTF. The chain links TRBV28 to TRBJ2-6; D not certain. Germline loops: CDR1 MDHEN, CDR2 SYDVKM. This CDR3 comprises 15 residues. Trimming took off 6 bases at V and 2 bases at J, with 11 bases between the two ends.

The chain links TRBV7-2 to TRBJ1-6; no reliable D call. Trimming stripped 1 base from V and 3 bases from J, with 7 bases between. The germline CDR1 and CDR2 sequences are SGHTA and FQGNSA. The length of the CDR3 is 15 residues. Here the CDR3 reads CASSLGGNYNSPLHF. CDR3 DNA: TGTGCCAGCAGCTTAGGGGGTAACTATAATTCACCCCTCCACTTT.

This clonotype has only a few counts. The rearrangement links TRBV7-9 to TRBJ1-1, with 7 bases fitting TRBD1. This CDR3 contains 17 residues. Per the germline V gene, CDR1 is SEHNR and CDR2 is FQNEAQ (reference sequence). The V gene end was trimmed by 10 bases and the J gene end by 4 bases; junction bases not matched to a gene: 21. The CDR3, as DNA: TGTGCCATTAATCAGGGGCACAGGGGCGGTTGGGTCACTGAAGCTTTCTTT. This translates into CAINQGHRGGWVTEAFF.

This clonotype has at least ten counts. The chain carries TRBV7-9 and TRBJ2-5; TRBD2 is a possible D gene (5 bases). Germline loops: CDR1 SEHNR, CDR2 FQNEAQ (reference sequence). Trimming left V 5 bases short and J 2 bases short, with 12 bases between. This CDR3 region has 14 residues. DNA for the CDR3: TGTGCCAGCAGCATACGGGAAATTCAAGAGACCCAGTACTTC. It specifies CASSIREIQETQYF.

Ten or more counts support this clonotype. This chain uses TRBV5-1 with TRBJ2-7; the D is unclear. Germline V gives CDR1 SGHRS, CDR2 YFSETQ. The CDR3 has 14 amino acids. V lost 0 bases and J 7 bases, leaving 14 bases between the germline ends. This chain's CDR3 is CASSLAGLLREQYF. In DNA, the CDR3 is TGCGCCAGCAGCTTGGCAGGTTTACTACGAGAGCAGTACTTC.

This clonotype was counted at least ten times. The gene calls are TRBV7-9 and TRBJ2-5; the match to TRBD2 covers 7 bases. After removal of 5 bases from V and 5 bases from J, the junction contained 5 bases not matched to a gene. CDR1 and CDR2 (germline): SEHNR, FQNEAQ (reference sequence). The CDR3 runs to 13 residues. The CDR3, as DNA: TGTGCCAGCAGCAGCGGGACCCCTGAGACCCAGTACTTC. Its protein product is CASSSGTPETQYF.

This clonotype has ten or more counts. J is TRBJ1-6 and V is TRBV6-1; 7 nucleotides match TRBD1. Trimming took 6 bases from V and 8 from J; bases not matched to a gene: 10. CDR1 and CDR2 from the germline V gene are MNHNS and SASEGT. CDR3 length: 15 amino acids. The CDR3 DNA reads as TGTGCCAGCAGCTCCAGGGGGGAGATGGATTCACCCCTCCACTTT. This gives the protein CASSSRGEMDSPLHF.

This clonotype was observed many times. This sequence joins TRBV30 and TRBJ1-5; the D gene is possibly TRBD1 (6 bases). This CDR3 contains 15 residues. Germline V lookup: CDR1 GTSNPN, CDR2 SVGIG (reference sequence). The V end lost 2 bases, the J end lost 4 bases, and 15 bases lay between the germline ends. CDR3 coding DNA: TGTGCCTGGAGTAAACCGGGACAATTTAATCAGCCCCAGCATTTT. Its translation: CAWSKPGQFNQPQHF.

In this sample, this clonotype turned up many times. The chain employs TRBV6-5 and TRBJ1-6; the D is unclear. Germline CDR1 MNHEY, CDR2 SVGAGI. The V end lost 2 bases, the J end lost 10 bases, and 15 bases lay between the germline ends. The CDR3 runs to 15 residues. CDR3 region: CASSYGGGLRSPLHF. For the CDR3, the DNA is TGTGCCAGCAGTTACGGAGGAGGATTAAGATCACCCCTCCACTTT.

This clonotype was observed many times. This chain connects TRBV28 to TRBJ2-7; D unresolved. V lost 7 bases and J 4 bases, leaving 17 bases between the germline ends. The CDR3 runs 14 residues. Germline V CDR1 and CDR2: MDHEN, SYDVKM. The CDR3 nucleotides are TGTGCCAGCACCACCCCATCAGGAGCATACGAGCAGTACTTC. Protein sequence: CASTTPSGAYEQYF.

This clonotype showed up just a few times. The genes are TRBV5-1 and TRBJ2-2; the D gene is possibly TRBD2 (7 bases). The ends were cut back, 2 bases at V and 7 bases at J, with 15 bases in the middle. The CDR3 length is 15 residues. Germline lookup yields CDR1 SGHRS and CDR2 YFSETQ. The CDR3 coding sequence is TGCGCCAGCAGCTTCGGGCGGGGGCTCTACGGGGAGCTGTTTTTT. This codes for CASSFGRGLYGELFF.

The V and J genes are TRBV3-1 and TRBJ2-7, with D perhaps TRBD1 (5 bases). V was pared by 0 bases and J by 1 base, with 10 bases between. From germline, CDR1 is LGHDT and CDR2 YNNKEL (reference sequence). The CDR3 sequence is 15 residues long. This CDR3 is CASSQDFDSSYEQYF. The CDR3 DNA follows: TGTGCCAGCAGCCAAGATTTCGACAGTTCCTACGAGCAGTACTTC.

This clonotype was found many times. V is TRBV7-2 and J is TRBJ2-3; D is undetermined. Germline loops: CDR1 SGHTA, CDR2 FQGNSA. V shed 7 bases and J shed 3 bases, with 11 bases lying between them. The CDR3 runs 13 residues. The CDR3 region has the DNA TGTGCCAGCAATCGGTTGTGGACAGATACGCAGTATTTT. Translating gives CASNRLWTDTQYF. The full variable domain, its missing parts supplied by reference TRBV7-2 and TRBJ2-3, is GAGVSQSPSNKVTEKGKDVELRCDPISGHTALYWYRQSLGQGLEFLIYFQGNSAPDKSGLPSDRFSAERTGGSVSTLTIQRTQQEDSAVYLCASNRLWTDTQYFGPGTRLTVL.

The chain is built from TRBV20-1 and TRBJ1-3; no definite D call. The CDR3 has 12 amino acids. V was cut by 7 bases and J by 1 base, with 8 bases left in between. Germline CDR1 and CDR2: DFQATT and SNEGSKA (reference sequence). DNA for the CDR3: TGCAGTGTGGGTCGGTCTGGAAACACCATATATTTT. Protein: CSVGRSGNTIYF.

The rearrangement uses TRBV19 and TRBJ2-7; 7 bases align to TRBD1. Germline trimming cut 8 bases from V and 2 bases from J; bases unmatched to any gene: 9. The length of the CDR3 is 14 residues. Per the germline V gene, CDR1 is LNHDA and CDR2 is SQIVND (reference sequence). CDR3 nucleotides: TGTGCCAGTCGATCCAACAGGGGAGCCTACGAGCAGTACTTC. Residues: CASRSNRGAYEQYF.

Many counts were recorded for this clonotype. The genes are TRBV5-1 and TRBJ2-1, with TRBD2 identical over 8 bases. Unmatched junction bases numbered 8, after V lost 1 base and J lost 5 bases. CDR1 and CDR2 (germline): SGHRS, YFSETQ. The CDR3 totals 16 residues. Here the CDR3 DNA reads TGCGCCAGCAGCTTGCACCGACTAGCGACTGACAATGAGCAGTTCTTC. This encodes CASSLHRLATDNEQFF.

This clonotype was detected many times. V and J are TRBV28 and TRBJ2-1; D may match TRBD1 or TRBD2 (5 bases each). Germline V gene sequence: CDR1 MDHEN, CDR2 SYDVKM. This CDR3 region has 14 residues. The V gene lost 0 bases and the J gene lost 7 bases, with 10 bases spanning the gap. CDR3 region: CASSLWGGGNEQFF. DNA for the CDR3: TGTGCCAGCAGTTTATGGGGTGGGGGAAATGAGCAGTTCTTC.

This clonotype was seen ten or more times. The chain links TRBV7-9 to TRBJ2-1, with 10 bases matching TRBD2. Germline V gives CDR1 SEHNR, CDR2 FQNEAQ (reference sequence). V was pared by 5 bases and J by 8 bases, with 12 bases of the junction left unmatched. There are 16 residues in the CDR3. In DNA form, the CDR3 reads TGTGCCAGCAGCATTCCAGCGGGAGGGCCTAAGGATGAGCAGTTCTTC. Protein: CASSIPAGGPKDEQFF. Based on the CDR3 plus reference TRBV7-9 and TRBJ2-1, the full variable domain is DTGVSQNPRHKITKRGQNVTFRCDPISEHNRLYWYRQTLGQGPEFLTYFQNEAQLEKSRLLSDRFSAERPKGSFSTLEIQRTEQGDSAMYLCASSIPAGGPKDEQFFGPGTRLTVL.

In this sample, this clonotype turned up many times. The chain is built from TRBV13 and TRBJ1-1; tentative D call: TRBD1 (5 bases). The V gene lost 8 bases and the J gene lost 1 base, with 14 bases spanning the gap. CDR3 length equals 14 residues. Germline V gene lookup returns CDR1 PRHDT and CDR2 FYEKMQ (reference sequence). The CDR3, as DNA: TGTGCCAGCGGGAGGGACCCCCAGAACACTGAAGCTTTCTTT. Residues: CASGRDPQNTEAFF.

This clonotype has a handful of counts. The chain is built from TRBV6-1 and TRBJ2-7, with D perhaps TRBD1 (6 bases). Trimming pared 3 bases from V and 3 bases from J, leaving 21 bases between. Germline CDR1 is MNHNS and CDR2 is SASEGT. The CDR3 consists of 17 residues. The CDR3 sequence: CASSDGKQGWVDYEQYF. In DNA form, the CDR3 reads TGTGCCAGCAGTGACGGCAAACAGGGTTGGGTGGACTACGAGCAGTACTTC.